This is a list of T cell receptor beta chains from one sample in a study of CDR3 diversity in severe acne. MiXCR, run by TCRdb on the PCR reads, gives a single entry per CDR3 protein. The top ten hold about 9.9% of the sample, which has about 90,000 distinct CDR3 sequences, about 53% seen once. The sequencing input was blood. These receptors came from a male donor with severe acne vulgaris. The CDR3 runs from the conserved cysteine through the conserved F or W. D genes are given only for firm matches. Not all rows give a size; the values are once, few, many and, for expanded clones, a class.

TGTGCCAGCAAGGACGGCGAAAAACTGTTTTTT | CASKDGEKLFF | - | - | TRBV25-1 | 11 | TRBJ1-4
TGTGCCAGCAGTTACTCGTTGGGGGAGACTGAAGCTTTCTTT | CASSYSLGETEAFF | - | - | TRBV6-2/TRBV6-3 | 14 | TRBJ1-1
TGTGCCAGCAGTTACACCCCTAACTATGGCTACACCTTC | CASSYTPNYGYTF | - | - | TRBV25-1 | 13 | TRBJ1-2
TGTGCCAGCAGCTTGGAGACAGGGAAATTCTATGGCTACACCTTC | CASSLETGKFYGYTF | TRBD1 | - | TRBV11-3 | 15 | TRBJ1-2
TGTGCCACCAGTGACAACCATCAGGAACTGTTTTTT | CATSDNHQELFF | - | - | TRBV24-1 | 12 | TRBJ1-4
TGTGCCAGCAGCTTCGCAAGTCAGCACTACGAGCAGTACTTC | CASSFASQHYEQYF | - | many | TRBV13 | 14 | TRBJ2-7
TGCAGCGTTGAAGATCCTATTGACACGCCCGCGGAGACCCAGTACTTC | CSVEDPIDTPAETQYF | - | - | TRBV29-1 | 16 | TRBJ2-5
TGCGCCAGCAGCTTGTCGGGCAGAAACAATCAGCCCCAGCATTTT | CASSLSGRNNQPQHF | - | - | TRBV5-1 | 15 | TRBJ1-5
TGCAGTGCTAGATCCTGGGACAGGGGATCCTACGAGCAGTACTTC | CSARSWDRGSYEQYF | TRBD1 | few | TRBV20-1 | 15 | TRBJ2-7
TGCAGTGCTAGTCGACTAGCGGGAGGGCGGGCTGGAGATACGCAGTATTTT | CSASRLAGGRAGDTQYF | TRBD2 | many | TRBV20-1 | 17 | TRBJ2-3
TGTGCCATCAGTGAGTCTAAAACATCAAACTATGGCTACACCTTC | CAISESKTSNYGYTF | - | few | TRBV10-3 | 15 | TRBJ1-2
TGTGCCATCAGTGAGATAGGGGACGTATCCCCTGGCTATGGCTACACCTTC | CAISEIGDVSPGYGYTF | - | - | TRBV10-3 | 17 | TRBJ1-2
TGTGCCAGCGACAGGGCCTCTGGGGCCAACGTCCTGACTTTC | CASDRASGANVLTF | TRBD1 | - | TRBV2 | 14 | TRBJ2-6
TGTGCCAACAGCCCAGCAGGGGGCAAGACCCAGTACTTC | CANSPAGGKTQYF | TRBD1 | once | TRBV11-2 | 13 | TRBJ2-5
TGCGCCAGCAGCCTGGCTAGCGGGAGTTGGAATGAGCAGTTCTTC | CASSLASGSWNEQFF | TRBD2 | few | TRBV7-9 | 15 | TRBJ2-1
TGCAGCGTAGCAACGGGGGAGACCCAGTACTTC | CSVATGETQYF | - | - | TRBV29-1 | 11 | TRBJ2-5
TGCGCCAGCAGCCAAGATTGGTCTTGGGAGAAGGACGAGCAGTACTTC | CASSQDWSWEKDEQYF | - | many | TRBV4-3 | 16 | TRBJ2-7
TGTGCCAGCAGCTCCCGGCTGGGGGTGGACACTGAAGCTTTCTTT | CASSSRLGVDTEAFF | - | - | TRBV5-5 | 15 | TRBJ1-1
TGTGCCAGCAGCGTGGGGACTTCGAACACCGGGGAGCTGTTTTTT | CASSVGTSNTGELFF | - | - | TRBV9 | 15 | TRBJ2-2
TGTGCCAGCAGCCTAGCGGAGATCTACAATGAGCAGTTCTTC | CASSLAEIYNEQFF | TRBD2 | many | TRBV11-1 | 14 | TRBJ2-1
TGTGCCAGCAGCGTAGGTCTCGGGGCCCGCTCATACGAGCAGTACTTC | CASSVGLGARSYEQYF | - | - | TRBV9 | 16 | TRBJ2-7
TGTGCCAGCAGTTACGAGGGATCCTACGAGCAGTACTTC | CASSYEGSYEQYF | - | many | TRBV6-6 | 13 | TRBJ2-7
TGTGCCAGCAGCCTAACTCATTACGAGCAGTACTTC | CASSLTHYEQYF | - | - | TRBV13 | 12 | TRBJ2-7
TGTGCCAGCAGCTGCCCCCGACAGGGGGGAGAGACCCAGTACTTC | CASSCPRQGGETQYF | TRBD1 | many | TRBV7-2 | 15 | TRBJ2-5
TGCAGCGTTGAAGAATCCGTCGTGCGATTAGAGACCCAGTACTTC | CSVEESVVRLETQYF | - | - | TRBV29-1 | 15 | TRBJ2-5
TGTGCCAGCAGTGAAGGGACTGCTGGCGCGACCCAGTACTTC | CASSEGTAGATQYF | - | - | TRBV2 | 14 | TRBJ2-5
TGCGCCAGCAGCCAAGACCTAGGACTAGCGGGAGGGGGTGAGCAGTTCTTC | CASSQDLGLAGGGEQFF | TRBD2 | - | TRBV4-1 | 17 | TRBJ2-1
TGTGCCACCAGTAGGGGCCAGTACTATGGCTACACCTTC | CATSRGQYYGYTF | - | - | TRBV24-1 | 13 | TRBJ1-2